Each of the 27 T cell receptor beta chains below was sequenced from the same sample in a study of OX40 agonist ivuxolimab in advanced cancers. Profiling relied on immunoSEQ multiplex PCR, and the TCRdb table lists in-frame clones only, not all of them. The sample records tens of thousands of clones, around 90% being singletons. This material consisted of CD4+ or CD8+ T cells sorted from blood, taken in a trial of the OX40 agonist ivuxolimab. All receptors come from an adult with an advanced solid tumor such as melanoma, head and neck, liver or kidney cancer.

The J gene is TRBJ1-5, the V gene TRBV27; TRBD1 matches 8 bases. Germline CDR1 MNHEY, CDR2 SMNVEV (reference sequence). This CDR3 has 17 residues. J lost 7 bases, V lost 2 bases, and 13 bases had no gene match. Written as DNA, the CDR3 is TGTGCCAGCAGTTTAAATTGGGCGGACAGGGCGTGGCAGCCCCAGCATTTT. Translated: CASSLNWADRAWQPQHF.

The rearrangement uses TRBV7-3 and TRBJ2-6, with D unresolved. The germline CDR1 and CDR2 sequences are SGHTA and FQGTGA. This CDR3 has 13 amino acids. V gave up 2 bases and J gave up 3 bases, with 2 bases separating them. CDR3 sequence: CASSLGGANVLTF. In nucleotides, the CDR3 is TGTGCCAGCAGCTTAGGTGGGGCCAACGTCCTGACTTTC.

This clone was detected only once. Sequence at one end of the junction differs from germline and may be a read error. The chain carries TRBV9 and TRBJ2-7, with 10 bases identical to TRBD2. The germline V gene has CDR1 SGDLS and CDR2 YYNGEE. The CDR3 is 18 amino acids. In nucleotides, the CDR3 is TGTGCCAGCAGCAAGAGGTCTAGCGGGAGAGGTTCATCCTTCGAGCAGTACTTC. Translated, it gives CASSKRSSGRGSSFEQYF.

This clone appeared a few times. V usage is TRBV7-9 and J usage is TRBJ1-1; TRBD1 might be the D (5 bases). Germline CDR1 is SEHNR and CDR2 is FQNEAQ (reference sequence). V was cut by 5 bases and J by 1 base, with 20 bases left in between. The CDR3 covers 17 residues. This CDR3 is CASSPLWGVEGNTEAFF. CDR3 nucleotides: TGTGCCAGCAGCCCTTTATGGGGGGTTGAAGGGAACACTGAAGCTTTCTTT.

The chain recombines TRBV6-1 with TRBJ1-2, with 7 positions matching TRBD1. CDR3 size: 13 residues. Germline lookup yields CDR1 MNHNS and CDR2 SASEGT. Trimming cost V 5 bases and J 8 bases; bases outside gene matches: 8. CDR3: CASSSTGVEGYTF. CDR3 DNA sequence: TGTGCCAGCAGTTCCACAGGGGTAGAAGGCTACACCTTC.

The chain couples TRBV9 to TRBJ2-4; TRBD2 agrees at 8 bases. CDR1 and CDR2 (germline): SGDLS, YYNGEE. V was pared by 4 bases and J by 1 base, with 19 bases of the junction left unmatched. The length of the CDR3 is 20 residues. The CDR3 region is CASSTEAGVSFEAAKNIQYF. The CDR3 bases are TGTGCCAGCAGCACGGAAGCGGGAGTAAGTTTTGAGGCGGCCAAAAACATTCAGTACTTC.

The chain links TRBV29-1 to TRBJ2-7; 11 bases line up with TRBD1. Germline V CDR1 and CDR2: SQVTM, ANQGSEA. The CDR3 contains 14 residues. The trim removed 5 bases at V and 7 bases at J, leaving 10 bases unmatched. The CDR3 coding sequence is TGCAGCGTTTTCATTGGACAGGGGGCTTATGAGCAGTACTTC. This gives the protein CSVFIGQGAYEQYF.

This clone was counted a few times. The chain uses TRBV2 and TRBJ1-1; TRBD1 is a possible D gene (5 bases). V lost 5 bases to trimming and J lost 9 bases, with 16 bases between them. Germline V gene lookup returns CDR1 SNHLY and CDR2 FYNNEI. The CDR3 has 13 amino acids. The CDR3 reads CASSFRPGRKAFF. CDR3 nucleotides: TGTGCCAGCAGTTTCCGACCGGGACGAAAAGCTTTCTTT. The full variable domain, in which reference TRBV2 and TRBJ1-1 provide the parts outside the CDR3, is EPEVTQTPSHQVTQMGQEVILRCVPISNHLYFYWYRQILGQKVEFLVSFYNNEISEKSEIFDDQFSVERPDGSNFTLKIRSTKLEDSAMYFCASSFRPGRKAFFGQGTRLTVV.

This clone was observed once. The chain is built from TRBV4-2 and TRBJ2-7; weak D call: TRBD2 (6 bases). The CDR3 contains 15 residues. Trimming took 4 bases from V and 7 from J, leaving 20 bases between them. CDR1 and CDR2 (germline): LGHNA, YNFKEQ. This CDR3 reads CASSPPRLGKREQYF. CDR3 bases: TGTGCCAGCAGCCCTCCGCGACTAGGTAAACGGGAGCAGTACTTC.

The chain employs TRBV5-1 and TRBJ2-3, with a tentative D call TRBD1 (6 bases). The CDR3 spans 13 residues. Trimming took off 5 bases at V and 2 bases at J, with 9 bases between the two ends. The germline CDR1 and CDR2 sequences are SGHRS and YFSETQ. The CDR3 bases are TGCGCCAGCAGGACAGGCCCCACAGATACGCAGTATTTT. It encodes CASRTGPTDTQYF. The full variable domain, its missing parts supplied by reference TRBV5-1 and TRBJ2-3, is KAGVTQTPRYLIKTRGQQVTLSCSPISGHRSVSWYQQTPGQGLQFLFEYFSETQRNKGNFPGRFSGRQFSNSRSEMNVSTLELGDSALYLCASRTGPTDTQYFGPGTRLTVL.

CDR3 sequence reads: CASSQVSKVGQGNSPLHF. Here the CDR3 DNA reads TGTGCCAGCAGCCAAGTCAGCAAGGTCGGACAGGGGAATTCACCCCTCCACTTT. The V and J genes are TRBV4-2 and TRBJ1-6; 9 bases are shared with TRBD1. Germline V CDR1 and CDR2: LGHNA, YNFKEQ. The CDR3 extends over 18 amino acids. J was trimmed by 7 bases and V by 1 base; bases with no gene match: 11.

This chain joins TRBV19 and TRBJ2-1; 9 nucleotides match TRBD2. After removal of 7 bases from V and 7 bases from J, the junction contained 8 bases not matched to a gene. The CDR3 extends over 14 amino acids. CDR1 is LNHDA and CDR2 is SQIVND in the germline V gene (reference sequence). The CDR3 loop is CASTTSGRHNEQFF. In nucleotides, the CDR3 is TGTGCCAGTACCACTAGCGGGCGTCATAATGAGCAGTTCTTC.

V usage is TRBV19 and J usage is TRBJ2-7; 9 nucleotides agree with TRBD1. This CDR3 has 16 amino acids. Trimming cost V 3 bases and J 3 bases; bases outside gene matches: 9. In germline, CDR1 is LNHDA, CDR2 SQIVND (reference sequence). The CDR3 is CASSINSGTGHYEQYF. Written as DNA, the CDR3 is TGTGCCAGTAGTATCAACTCCGGGACAGGGCACTACGAGCAGTACTTC.

This chain joins TRBV11-2 and TRBJ2-5; tentative D call: TRBD2 (6 bases). Trimming pared 1 base from V and 7 bases from J, leaving 10 bases between. Germline CDR1 is SGHAT and CDR2 is FQNNGV. The CDR3 has 13 amino acids. The CDR3 DNA reads as TGTGCCAGCAGCTTAGGGGAGGCAGGGACCCAGTACTTC. The encoded protein is CASSLGEAGTQYF.

This chain uses TRBV10-3 with TRBJ2-1; D is uncertain. CDR1 is ENHRY, CDR2 SYGVKD, per germline. The CDR3 runs 15 residues. The germline V and J ends were trimmed by 2 bases and 10 bases, with 18 bases remaining between them. CDR3 region: CAISEPALPTKEQFF. CDR3 DNA: TGTGCCATCAGTGAGCCGGCGTTACCAACCAAGGAGCAGTTCTTC.

V usage is TRBV10-1 and J usage is TRBJ1-1; D call uncertain. The CDR3 has 12 residues. V lost 0 bases, J lost 7 bases, and 6 bases lay in between. CDR1 is WNHNN, CDR2 SYGVQD, per germline (reference sequence). DNA for the CDR3: TGCGCCAGCAGTGAGTCGCACGTTGAAGCTTTCTTT. Its translation: CASSESHVEAFF.

The gene calls are TRBV14 and TRBJ2-5; 8 bases align to TRBD1. This CDR3 comprises 15 residues. V lost 1 base, J lost 5 bases, and 6 bases stayed unmatched. Germline V gene lookup returns CDR1 SGHDN and CDR2 FVKESK. The CDR3 DNA sequence: TGTGCCAGCAGCCAAGCCTCAACAGGGGGGGAGACCCAGTACTTC. Translating gives CASSQASTGGETQYF.

CDR3 amino acids: CASSPLPIAGAEQYF. The CDR3 DNA is TGTGCCAGCAGCCCTCTCCCGATAGCGGGAGCCGAGCAGTACTTC. This rearrangement joins TRBV5-4 to TRBJ2-7, with TRBD2 matching over 9 bases. CDR1 is SGHNT and CDR2 is YYREEE in the germline V gene (reference sequence). The CDR3 runs to 15 residues. The trim removed 4 bases at V and 6 bases at J, leaving 11 bases unmatched.

The CDR3 DNA follows: TGTGCCAGCAGCCCGCGGGACTTCTCCTACGAGCAGTACTTC. This gives the protein CASSPRDFSYEQYF. V is TRBV13 and J is TRBJ2-7; D is perhaps TRBD2 (6 bases). This CDR3 contains 14 residues. Germline V gene data show CDR1 as PRHDT and CDR2 as FYEKMQ (reference sequence). V was pared by 5 bases and J by 0 bases, with 11 bases between.

The chain joins TRBV5-1 to TRBJ2-1; 12 bases are a match to TRBD2. CDR1 is SGHRS, CDR2 YFSETQ, per germline. The CDR3 spans 17 residues. V dropped 4 bases and J dropped 4; count of bases not matched to a gene: 9. The CDR3 loop reads CASSPGSGTSGYNEQFF. CDR3 bases: TGCGCCAGCAGCCCCGGTTCGGGGACTAGCGGGTACAATGAGCAGTTCTTC.

The CDR3 region is CASSLVQGANGYTF. The CDR3 region has the DNA TGTGCCAGCAGCTTGGTGCAGGGGGCGAATGGCTACACCTTC. The gene calls are TRBV5-6 and TRBJ1-2; 8 bases match TRBD1. Per germline, CDR1 SGHDT and CDR2 YYEEEE. This CDR3 spans 14 amino acids. V dropped 0 bases and J dropped 6; count of bases not matched to a gene: 4.

V and J are TRBV27 and TRBJ2-1, with a weak D call TRBD1 (6 bases). V shed 6 bases and J shed 5 bases, with 14 bases lying between them. This CDR3 has 14 residues. CDR1 MNHEY and CDR2 SMNVEV come from the germline V gene (reference sequence). In nucleotides, the CDR3 is TGTGCCAGCAGCGCTGGGGGCTTTGACAATGAGCAGTTCTTC. Translation gives CASSAGGFDNEQFF.

The chain has TRBV28 and TRBJ2-3; 7 bases map to TRBD1. CDR3 length: 15 residues. J gave up 5 bases and V 2 bases, and 7 bases lay outside the gene matches. CDR1 and CDR2 from the germline V gene are MDHEN and SYDVKM. The chain's CDR3 is CASSLAGGRQDTQYF. The CDR3, as DNA: TGTGCCAGCAGTTTAGCAGGGGGAAGGCAAGATACGCAGTATTTT. The whole variable domain, remainder taken from reference TRBV28 and TRBJ2-3, is DVKVTQSSRYLVKRTGEKVFLECVQDMDHENMFWYRQDPGLGLRLIYFSYDVKMKEKGDIPEGYSVSREKKERFSLILESASTNQTSMYLCASSLAGGRQDTQYFGPGTRLTVL.

The CDR3 nucleotides read TGTGCCAGCTCACCCGCGACGGGGAACTATGGCTACACCTTC. As protein: CASSPATGNYGYTF. The rearrangement uses TRBV18 and TRBJ1-2; D gene uncertain. The CDR3 length is 14 residues. The germline gives CDR1 KGHSH, CDR2 LQKENI. Trimming shortened V by 3 bases and J by 2 bases, and 10 bases separated the two germline ends.

This sequence joins TRBV5-5 and TRBJ1-1, with 9 positions matching TRBD1. The germline CDR1 and CDR2 sequences are SGHKS and YYEKEE (reference sequence). Trimming at V came to 0 bases and at J to 3 bases, leaving 12 bases not matched to a gene. The CDR3 loop spans 18 amino acids. The CDR3 nucleotides are TGTGCCAGCAGCTTGGAAGGGTTGGGGACAGGGCTTGACACTGAAGCTTTCTTT. Its translation is CASSLEGLGTGLDTEAFF.

The genes are TRBV9 and TRBJ2-1; no reliable D call. Trimming took off 4 bases at V and 9 bases at J, with 8 bases between the two ends. Germline CDR1 SGDLS, CDR2 YYNGEE. This CDR3 has 11 residues. The CDR3 nucleotides read TGTGCCAGCAGCTTAGATGGTGAGCAGTTCTTC. Amino acid sequence: CASSLDGEQFF.

The DNA of the CDR3 is TGTGCCAGCAGCTTAATCAGGGGGGGGACTGAAGCTTTCTTT. Encoded protein: CASSLIRGGTEAFF. This chain joins TRBV11-2 and TRBJ1-1; 7 bases are shared with TRBD1. CDR1 SGHAT and CDR2 FQNNGV come from the germline V gene. This CDR3 has 14 residues. V gave up 2 bases and J gave up 5 bases; unmatched junction bases: 5. Full variable domain (outside the CDR3, taken from reference TRBV11-2 and TRBJ1-1): EAGVAQSPRYKIIEKRQSVAFWCNPISGHATLYWYQQILGQGPKLLIQFQNNGVVDDSQLPKDRFSAERLKGVDSTLKIQPAKLEDSAVYLCASSLIRGGTEAFFGQGTRLTVV.